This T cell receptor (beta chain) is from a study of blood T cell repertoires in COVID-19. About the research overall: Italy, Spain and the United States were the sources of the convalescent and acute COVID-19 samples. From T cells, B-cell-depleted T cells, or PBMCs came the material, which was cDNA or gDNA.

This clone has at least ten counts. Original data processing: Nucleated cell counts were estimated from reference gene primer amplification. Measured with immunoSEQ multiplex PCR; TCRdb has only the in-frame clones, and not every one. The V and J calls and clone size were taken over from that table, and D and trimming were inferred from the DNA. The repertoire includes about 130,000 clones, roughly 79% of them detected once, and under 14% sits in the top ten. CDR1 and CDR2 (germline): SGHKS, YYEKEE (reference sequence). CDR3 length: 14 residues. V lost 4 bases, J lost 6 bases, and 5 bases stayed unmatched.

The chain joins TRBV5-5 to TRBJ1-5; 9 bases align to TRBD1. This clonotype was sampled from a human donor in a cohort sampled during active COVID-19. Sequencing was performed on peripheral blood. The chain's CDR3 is CASSPQGAGQPQHF. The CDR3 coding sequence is TGTGCCAGCAGCCCACAGGGGGCGGGTCAGCCCCAGCATTTT.